The 24 T cell receptor beta chains below come from one sample, sequenced in a study of molecular identifiers for immune sequencing clone quantification. TCRdb re-called the PCR reads through MiXCR, storing one row per CDR3 protein. The table has hundreds of thousands of distinct CDR3 sequences, around 25% seen once. Sample: naive CD8+ T cells from blood, with Jurkat cell RNA spiked in. Subset here: FACS-sorted CD8+CD4-CCR7+CD45RA+ naive T cells. These receptors all come from a human donor in good health. Some libraries in this study had Jurkat cell RNA spiked in.

V gene TRBV6-2 or TRBV6-3 combines with J gene TRBJ2-7, with a tentative D call TRBD2 (5 bases). The germline V gene encodes CDR1 MNHEY and CDR2 SVGEGT. The ends were cut back, 7 bases at V and 2 bases at J, with 18 bases in the middle. The CDR3 has 15 residues. In nucleotides, the CDR3 is TGTGCCAGCATTGAACAGCCGGGGAAGACCTACGAGCAGTACTTC. As protein: CASIEQPGKTYEQYF.

Comment on this clonotype: As the CDR3 is not closed by the conserved phenylalanine or tryptophan, this likely results from a read error. Because the CDR3's place on the DNA is in doubt, the DNA is left out and the CDR3 is given as listed by TCRdb. The V gene is TRBV4-3, the J gene TRBJ2-7. The CDR3 sequence runs 14 residues, both termini included. CDR1 is LGHNA, CDR2 YSLEER, per germline. This CDR3 is CASSQEVTDYEHYI.

This clonotype was recorded at least ten times. The rearrangement joins TRBV7-9 to TRBJ1-1; perhaps TRBD1 as D (5 bases). Trimming stripped 2 bases from V and 8 bases from J, with 9 bases between. Germline V gene lookup returns CDR1 SEHNR and CDR2 FQNEAQ (reference sequence). The CDR3 has 12 residues. For the CDR3, the DNA is TGTGCCAGCAGCTTATGGGGACCCGAAGCTTTCTTT. Residues: CASSLWGPEAFF. Full variable domain (missing parts from reference TRBV7-9 and TRBJ1-1): DTGVSQNPRHKITKRGQNVTFRCDPISEHNRLYWYRQTLGQGPEFLTYFQNEAQLEKSRLLSDRFSAERPKGSFSTLEIQRTEQGDSAMYLCASSLWGPEAFFGQGTRLTVV.

This clonotype was picked up a small number of times. The CDR3 loop is CAWRAPGQIYGYTF. CDR3 in DNA: TGTGCCTGGAGGGCACCGGGACAGATTTATGGCTACACCTTC. This chain connects TRBV30 to TRBJ1-2; 7 bases are a match to TRBD1. The CDR3 is 14 amino acids. The V and J ends lost 3 bases and 5 bases, in that order; junction bases with no gene match: 9. Germline CDR1 GTSNPN, CDR2 SVGIG (reference sequence).

The chain uses TRBV6-2 or TRBV6-3 and TRBJ1-5; D is unresolved. V lost 2 bases and J 1 base, leaving 12 bases between the germline ends. The germline V gene has CDR1 MNHEY and CDR2 SVGEGT. The CDR3 length is 16 residues. As DNA, the CDR3 is TGTGCCAGCAGTTACCCCGTGTTGGAGAGCAATCAGCCCCAGCATTTT. This codes for CASSYPVLESNQPQHF.

This chain links TRBV10-3 with TRBJ2-7; D possibly uses TRBD1 or TRBD2 (5 bases each). Germline V gives CDR1 ENHRY, CDR2 SYGVKD. CDR3 length: 16 amino acids. Written as DNA, the CDR3 is TGTGCCATCGGTGAGTCGGGTTCCGTCGTCCGGGACGAGCAGTCCGTC. It yields the protein CAIGESGSVVRDEQSV.

A remark on this clonotype: A much larger clone lies one base from this, so it may be a read error. The chain links TRBV28 to TRBJ2-7, with D perhaps matching TRBD2 (6 bases). The V gene's germline CDR1 is MDHEN and CDR2 SYDVKM. The CDR3 spans 14 residues. CDR3 sequence: CASSLSGGIYEPYF. The CDR3 nucleotides are TGTGCCAGCAGCCTTAGCGGAGGGATCTACGAGCCGTACTTC.

This clonotype was seen only once. Sequence at one end of the junction differs from germline and may be a read error. The chain recombines TRBV3-1 with TRBJ2-1; D is possibly TRBD2 (5 bases). This CDR3 spans 17 amino acids. Germline V gives CDR1 LGHDT, CDR2 YNNKEL (reference sequence). CDR3 DNA sequence: TGTGCCAGCAGCCAAGATTACGGTCGGTCTAGCACGCTTGAGCAGTCCTTC. It codes for CASSQDYGRSSTLEQSF.

In the case of this clonotype: A much larger clone lies one base from this, so it may be a read error. The chain combines TRBV12-5 with TRBJ1-1; D uncertain. In germline, CDR1 is LGHNT, CDR2 FRNRAP. Between the trimmed V and J ends, which lost 5 bases and 6 bases, there was a span of 13 bases. CDR3 length: 13 residues. The CDR3 protein is CASGPGALAEAFF. The CDR3 nucleotides are TGTGCTAGTGGTCCGGGCGCACTGGCTGAAGCTTTCTTT.

V usage is TRBV4-3 and J usage is TRBJ1-6, with D possibly being TRBD1 (5 bases). The V gene lost 0 bases and the J gene lost 0 bases, with 15 bases spanning the gap. The germline gives CDR1 LGHNA, CDR2 YSLEER. This CDR3 spans 19 amino acids. The CDR3 DNA reads as TGCGCCAGCAGCCAAGAGCCCGGGGGGATGAGCTCCTATAATTCACCCCTCCACTTT. Its protein product is CASSQEPGGMSSYNSPLHF.

V and J are TRBV11-2 and TRBJ1-1; perhaps TRBD1 as D (5 bases). The length of the CDR3 is 16 residues. The V gene lost 1 base and the J gene lost 1 base, with 13 bases spanning the gap. Germline CDR1 and CDR2: SGHAT and FQNNGV. The CDR3 DNA reads as TGTGCCAGCAGCTTAGGGGCGGGCAGGGCGAACACTGAAGCTTTCTTT. It specifies CASSLGAGRANTEAFF.

The chain joins TRBV2 to TRBJ2-4; D perhaps matches TRBD2 (5 bases). The CDR3 totals 14 residues. Germline-derived CDR1 and CDR2 are SNHLY and FYNNEI. V was clipped by 7 bases and J by 4 bases, with 14 bases between them. In nucleotides, the CDR3 is TGTGCCAGCATTGGGAGTAGCGCTAAAAACATTCAGTACTTC. It is translated as CASIGSSAKNIQYF.

This clonotype was seen only a few times. This may come from a read error, since a much larger clone is one base off. The chain has TRBV20-1 and TRBJ2-7; tentative D call: TRBD1 (6 bases). Germline CDR1 reads DFQATT; CDR2 reads SNEGSKA (reference sequence). The CDR3 covers 13 residues. V gave up 6 bases and J gave up 0 bases, with 12 bases separating them. DNA of the CDR3: TGCAGTGCCGAGGGGGAGAGCTCCTACGAGCAGTACTTC. It yields the protein CSAEGESSYEQYF.

This clonotype occurred a few times. The chain employs TRBV19 and TRBJ2-1; no reliable D call. This CDR3 has 13 amino acids. Germline assignment: CDR1 LNHDA and CDR2 SQIVND (reference sequence). V lost 2 bases and J 7 bases, leaving 9 bases between the germline ends. CDR3 nucleotides: TGTGCCAGTAGTATACAGGTTGGGAATGAGCAGTTCTTC. It specifies CASSIQVGNEQFF.

This chain links TRBV3-1 with TRBJ2-7; D may be TRBD1 (5 bases). The germline gives CDR1 LGHDT, CDR2 YNNKEL (reference sequence). With 5 bases removed from V and 3 bases from J, the gap between germline ends came to 14 bases. CDR3 size: 14 residues. The CDR3 DNA sequence: TGTGCCAGCAGCATCGAGGACAACTACTACGAGCAGTACTTC. Translating gives CASSIEDNYYEQYF.

The rearrangement joins TRBV3-1 to TRBJ2-7; D is ambiguous. Germline V gene lookup returns CDR1 LGHDT and CDR2 YNNKEL (reference sequence). The V end lost 0 bases, the J end lost 6 bases, and 15 bases lay between the germline ends. The CDR3 has 15 residues. The CDR3 DNA reads as TGTGCCAGCAGCCAAGATCGGATTCTTGGCTTCGAGCAGTACTTC. Amino acid sequence: CASSQDRILGFEQYF.

This clonotype appeared many times. V is TRBV11-2 and J is TRBJ2-3, with D perhaps being TRBD1 or TRBD2 (6 bases each). Germline CDR1 SGHAT, CDR2 FQNNGV. The germline V and J ends were trimmed by 5 bases and 2 bases, with 14 bases remaining between them. This CDR3 contains 15 residues. CDR3 in amino acids: CASSPGGRTTDTQYF. CDR3 bases: TGTGCCAGCAGCCCCGGGGGCAGGACCACAGATACGCAGTATTTT.

With regard to this clonotype: Possible read error: a much larger clone is one base away. J is TRBJ2-4 and V is TRBV20-1; D may correspond to TRBD1 or TRBD2 (6 bases each). This CDR3 region has 15 residues. Per the germline V gene, CDR1 is DFQATT and CDR2 is SNEGSKA (reference sequence). V gave up 6 bases and J gave up 0 bases, with 15 bases separating them. CDR3 sequence reads: CSAIRGGLAKNIQYF. The CDR3 DNA sequence: TGCAGTGCCATTAGAGGGGGGCTAGCCAAAAACATTCAGTACTTC.

This clonotype was counted a few times. The CDR3 DNA is TGTGCCAGCAGCCAAGGAGAGCGCTACGAGCAGTACTTC. It specifies CASSQGERYEQYF. This chain connects TRBV14 to TRBJ2-7; no clear D. Germline V lookup: CDR1 SGHDN, CDR2 FVKESK. Trimming pared 1 base from V and 3 bases from J, leaving 7 bases between. The CDR3 runs to 13 residues.

This clonotype appeared many times. The chain couples TRBV7-3 to TRBJ2-3; TRBD2 aligns across 8 bases. CDR3 size: 15 residues. Trimming at V came to 1 base and at J to 3 bases, leaving 3 bases not matched to a gene. Germline assignment: CDR1 SGHTA and CDR2 FQGTGA. The CDR3 DNA reads as TGTGCCAGCAGCTTAATTAGCGGGACTACAGATACGCAGTATTTT. Encoded protein: CASSLISGTTDTQYF.

The chain carries TRBV2 and TRBJ2-1; 7 positions agree with TRBD2. Germline V CDR1 and CDR2: SNHLY, FYNNEI. This CDR3 has 15 residues. Unmatched junction bases numbered 3, after V lost 3 bases and J lost 1 base. In nucleotides, the CDR3 is TGTGCCAGCAGTGACGGGCGGGGGTCCTACAATGAGCAGTTCTTC. This translates into CASSDGRGSYNEQFF.

To note about this clonotype: This may arise from a read error, as a much more abundant clone is one base away. The chain links TRBV11-1 to TRBJ2-7; tentative D call: TRBD2 (5 bases). Germline V gene data show CDR1 as SGHAT and CDR2 as FQDESV (reference sequence). The V gene lost 4 bases and the J gene lost 3 bases, with 13 bases spanning the gap. The CDR3 extends over 14 amino acids. In DNA form, the CDR3 reads TGTGCCAGCAGCTCAGAACTAGGAGGCTACGAGCAGTACTTC. Translated, it gives CASSSELGGYEQYF. The variable domain in full, completed from reference TRBV11-1 and TRBJ2-7, reads EAEVAQSPRYKITEKSQAVAFWCDPISGHATLYWYRQILGQGPELLVQFQDESVVDDSQLPKDRFSAERLKGVDSTLKIQPAELGDSAMYLCASSSELGGYEQYFGPGTRLTVT.

The CDR3 here is CASSSRLYGELFF. In nucleotides, the CDR3 is TGTGCCAGCAGCTCGAGGCTATATGGGGAGCTGTTTTTT. The chain links TRBV13 to TRBJ2-2; D remains unclear. The CDR3 extends over 13 amino acids. Trimming took 4 bases from V and 8 from J, leaving 11 bases between them. The germline V gene has CDR1 PRHDT and CDR2 FYEKMQ (reference sequence).

This clonotype has only a few counts. The chain joins TRBV25-1 to TRBJ1-1; 7 bases match TRBD1. V shed 4 bases and J 0 bases; nucleotides not matched to a gene: 5. Germline CDR1 and CDR2: MGHDK and SYGVNS. The CDR3 extends over 15 amino acids. The CDR3 sequence is CASSGWDSMNTEAFF. The CDR3 DNA sequence: TGTGCCAGCAGTGGTTGGGACAGTATGAACACTGAAGCTTTCTTT.